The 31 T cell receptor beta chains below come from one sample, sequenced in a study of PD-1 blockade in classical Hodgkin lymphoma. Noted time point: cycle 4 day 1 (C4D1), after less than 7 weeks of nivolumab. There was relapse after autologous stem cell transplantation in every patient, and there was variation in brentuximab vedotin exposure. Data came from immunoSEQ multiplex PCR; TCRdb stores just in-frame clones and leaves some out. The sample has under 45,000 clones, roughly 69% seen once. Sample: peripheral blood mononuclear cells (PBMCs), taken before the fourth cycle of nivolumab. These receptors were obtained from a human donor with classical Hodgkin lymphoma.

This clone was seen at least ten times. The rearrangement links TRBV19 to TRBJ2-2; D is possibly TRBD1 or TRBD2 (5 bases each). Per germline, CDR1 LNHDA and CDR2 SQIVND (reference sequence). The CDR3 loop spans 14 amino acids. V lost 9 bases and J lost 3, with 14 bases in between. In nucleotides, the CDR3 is TGTGCCAGCCGGCAGGGAGTATACACCGGGGAGCTGTTTTTT. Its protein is CASRQGVYTGELFF.

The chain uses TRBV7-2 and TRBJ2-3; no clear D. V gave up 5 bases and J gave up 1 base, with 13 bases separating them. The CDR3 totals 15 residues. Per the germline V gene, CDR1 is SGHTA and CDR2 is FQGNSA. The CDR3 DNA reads TGTGCCAGCAGCCCACAGACAACAGGCACAGATACGCAGTATTTT. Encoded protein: CASSPQTTGTDTQYF. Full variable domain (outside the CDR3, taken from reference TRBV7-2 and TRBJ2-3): GAGVSQSPSNKVTEKGKDVELRCDPISGHTALYWYRQSLGQGLEFLIYFQGNSAPDKSGLPSDRFSAERTGGSVSTLTIQRTQQEDSAVYLCASSPQTTGTDTQYFGPGTRLTVL.

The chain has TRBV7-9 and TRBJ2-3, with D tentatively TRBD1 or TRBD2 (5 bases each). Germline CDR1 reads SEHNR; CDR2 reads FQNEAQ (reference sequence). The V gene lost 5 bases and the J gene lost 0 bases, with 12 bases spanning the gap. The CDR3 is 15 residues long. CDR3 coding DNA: TGTGCCAGCAGCCCCCGGGGCAGCAGCACAGATACGCAGTATTTT. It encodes CASSPRGSSTDTQYF.

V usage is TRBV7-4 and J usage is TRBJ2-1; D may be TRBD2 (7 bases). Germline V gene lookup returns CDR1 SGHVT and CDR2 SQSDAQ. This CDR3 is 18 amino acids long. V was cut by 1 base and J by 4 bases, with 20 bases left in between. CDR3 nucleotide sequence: TGTGCCAGCAGCTTAGGTGGCGGGGGACATGGGGCATACAATGAGCAGTTCTTC. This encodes CASSLGGGGHGAYNEQFF.

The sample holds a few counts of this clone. CDR3 sequence: CASSLEPAQETQYF. The CDR3 DNA reads TGTGCCAGCAGCTTAGAGCCAGCCCAAGAGACCCAGTACTTC. This sequence joins TRBV7-9 and TRBJ2-5; D is unresolved. The CDR3 runs 14 residues. Germline loops: CDR1 SEHNR, CDR2 FQNEAQ (reference sequence). With 1 base removed from V and 1 base from J, the gap between germline ends came to 7 bases.

CDR3 region: CSVRSGSTDTQYF. CDR3 bases: TGCAGCGTTCGGAGTGGCAGCACAGATACGCAGTATTTT. The J gene is TRBJ2-3, the V gene TRBV29-1; D is undetermined. Germline loops: CDR1 SQVTM, CDR2 ANQGSEA. The CDR3 has 13 amino acids. V lost 5 bases and J lost 0, with 9 bases in between.

The CDR3 reads CASSYTSGGGYGYTF. The CDR3 DNA sequence: TGTGCCAGCAGCTACACCAGCGGGGGCGGGTATGGCTACACCTTC. The chain employs TRBV7-2 and TRBJ1-2, with a possible D match to TRBD1 (6 bases). Germline V gene lookup returns CDR1 SGHTA and CDR2 FQGNSA. V was shortened by 4 bases and J by 5 bases, with 17 bases between the two germline ends. The CDR3 contains 15 residues. Looking up the rest from reference TRBV7-2 and TRBJ1-2 gives the full variable domain: GAGVSQSPSNKVTEKGKDVELRCDPISGHTALYWYRQSLGQGLEFLIYFQGNSAPDKSGLPSDRFSAERTGGSVSTLTIQRTQQEDSAVYLCASSYTSGGGYGYTFGSGTRLTVV.

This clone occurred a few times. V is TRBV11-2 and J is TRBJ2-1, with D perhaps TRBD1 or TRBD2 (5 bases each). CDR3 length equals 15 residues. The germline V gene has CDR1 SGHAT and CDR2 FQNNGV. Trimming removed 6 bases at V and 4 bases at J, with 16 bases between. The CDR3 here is CASRGARDGYNEQFF. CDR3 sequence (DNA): TGTGCCAGCAGGGGAGCCCGGGACGGATACAATGAGCAGTTCTTC.

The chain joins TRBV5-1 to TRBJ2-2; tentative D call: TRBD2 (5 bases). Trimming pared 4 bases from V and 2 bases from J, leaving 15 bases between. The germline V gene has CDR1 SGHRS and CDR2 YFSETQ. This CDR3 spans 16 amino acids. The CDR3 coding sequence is TGCGCCAGCAGCGATGGAGGAGGCGACAACACCGGGGAGCTGTTTTTT. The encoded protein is CASSDGGGDNTGELFF.

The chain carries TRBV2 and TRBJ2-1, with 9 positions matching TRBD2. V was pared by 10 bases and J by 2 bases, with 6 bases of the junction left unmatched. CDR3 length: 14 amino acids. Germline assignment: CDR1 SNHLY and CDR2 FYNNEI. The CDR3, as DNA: TGTGCCACCGTAGCGGGGGTTACCTACAATGAGCAGTTCTTC. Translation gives CATVAGVTYNEQFF.

The chain's CDR3 is CASSEYEEGITDGYTF. Here the CDR3 DNA reads TGTGCCAGCAGTGAATACGAAGAGGGGATTACGGATGGCTACACCTTC. This chain joins TRBV6-1 and TRBJ1-2, with TRBD1 as a possible D gene (5 bases). Germline V CDR1 and CDR2: MNHNS, SASEGT. With 2 bases removed from V and 6 bases from J, the gap between germline ends came to 19 bases. The CDR3 consists of 16 residues.

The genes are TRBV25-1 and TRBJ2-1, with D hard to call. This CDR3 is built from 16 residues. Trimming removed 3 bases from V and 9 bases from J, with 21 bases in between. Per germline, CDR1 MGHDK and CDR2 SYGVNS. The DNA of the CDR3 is TGTGCCAGCAGTGATGCTGAGTCTAGTCTTCTTCTTGAGCAGTTCTTC. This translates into CASSDAESSLLLEQFF.

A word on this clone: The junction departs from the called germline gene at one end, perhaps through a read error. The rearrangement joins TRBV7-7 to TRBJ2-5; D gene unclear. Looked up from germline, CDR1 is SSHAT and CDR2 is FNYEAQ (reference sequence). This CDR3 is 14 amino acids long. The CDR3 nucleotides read TGTGCTAGCAGCTTGCTTCCCAGCTGGGAGACCCAGTACTTC. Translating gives CASSLLPSWETQYF. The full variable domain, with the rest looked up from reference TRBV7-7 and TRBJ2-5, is GAGVSQSPRYKVTKRGQDVTLRCDPISSHATLYWYQQALGQGPEFLTYFNYEAQPDKSGLPSDRFSAERPEGSISTLTIQRTEQRDSAMYRCASSLLPSWETQYFGPGTRLLVL.

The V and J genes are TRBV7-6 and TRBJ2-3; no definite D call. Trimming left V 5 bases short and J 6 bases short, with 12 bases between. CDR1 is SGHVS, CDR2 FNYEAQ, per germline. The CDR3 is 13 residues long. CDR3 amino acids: CASSHRLSDTQYF. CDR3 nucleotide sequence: TGTGCCAGCAGCCACCGCCTGAGTGATACGCAGTATTTT.

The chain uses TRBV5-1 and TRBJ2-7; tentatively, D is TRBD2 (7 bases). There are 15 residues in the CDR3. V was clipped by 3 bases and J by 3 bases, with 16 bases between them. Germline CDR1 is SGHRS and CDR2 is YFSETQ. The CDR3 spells CASSSSSGDIYEQYF. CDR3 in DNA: TGCGCCAGCAGCTCCTCGAGCGGGGACATCTACGAGCAGTACTTC.

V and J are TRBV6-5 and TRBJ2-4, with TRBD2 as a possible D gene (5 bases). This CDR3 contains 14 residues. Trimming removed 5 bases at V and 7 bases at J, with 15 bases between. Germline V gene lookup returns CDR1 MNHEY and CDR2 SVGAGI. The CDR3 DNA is TGTGCCAGCAGTGAGGGCCACGATTCGAACATTCAGTACTTC. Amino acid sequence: CASSEGHDSNIQYF.

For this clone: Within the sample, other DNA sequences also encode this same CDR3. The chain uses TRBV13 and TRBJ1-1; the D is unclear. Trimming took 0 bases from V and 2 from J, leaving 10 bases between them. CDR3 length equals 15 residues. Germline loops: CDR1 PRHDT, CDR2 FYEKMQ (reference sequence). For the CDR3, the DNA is TGTGCCAGCAGCTTAGGGACACGGGGAAACACTGAAGCTTTCTTT. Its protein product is CASSLGTRGNTEAFF.

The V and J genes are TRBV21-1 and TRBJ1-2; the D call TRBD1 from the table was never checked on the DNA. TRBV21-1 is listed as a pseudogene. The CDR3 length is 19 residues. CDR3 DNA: TGTGCCAGCAGCAAAGCGCGGGGGACAGGGCTCATTTGGGACTATGGCTACACCTTC. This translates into CASSKARGTGLIWDYGYTF.

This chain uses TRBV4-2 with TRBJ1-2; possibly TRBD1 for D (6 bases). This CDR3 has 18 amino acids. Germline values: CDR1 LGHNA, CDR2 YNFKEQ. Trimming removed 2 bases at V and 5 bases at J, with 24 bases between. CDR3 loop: CASSQPGALGGSEYGYTF. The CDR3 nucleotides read TGTGCCAGCAGCCAACCAGGGGCCCTAGGCGGGAGCGAGTATGGCTACACCTTC.

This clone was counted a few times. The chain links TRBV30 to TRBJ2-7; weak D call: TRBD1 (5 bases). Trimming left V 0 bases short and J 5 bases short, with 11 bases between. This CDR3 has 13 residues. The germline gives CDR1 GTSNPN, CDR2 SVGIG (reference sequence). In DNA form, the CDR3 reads TGTGCCTGGAGTGTACGGCAGGGCGACGAGCAGTACTTC. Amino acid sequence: CAWSVRQGDEQYF.

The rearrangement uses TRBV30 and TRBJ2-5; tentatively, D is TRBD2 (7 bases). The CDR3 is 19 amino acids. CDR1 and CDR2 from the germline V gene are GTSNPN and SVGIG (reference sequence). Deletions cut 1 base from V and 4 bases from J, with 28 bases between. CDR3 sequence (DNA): TGTGCCTGGAGTGGTGGGGGGGCCGAGGTGGGAAATATGGTAGAGACCCAGTACTTC. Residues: CAWSGGGAEVGNMVETQYF. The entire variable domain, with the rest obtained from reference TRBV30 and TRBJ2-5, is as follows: SQTIHQWPATLVQPVGSPLSLECTVEGTSNPNLYWYRQAAGRGLQLLFYSVGIGQISSEVPQNLSASRPQDRQFILSSKKLLLSDSGFYLCAWSGGGAEVGNMVETQYFGPGTRLLVL.

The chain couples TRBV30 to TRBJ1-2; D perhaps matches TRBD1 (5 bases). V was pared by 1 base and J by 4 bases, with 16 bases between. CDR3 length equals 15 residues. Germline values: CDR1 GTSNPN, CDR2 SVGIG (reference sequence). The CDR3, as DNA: TGTGCCTGGAGTGCGGGAAGTGGGGGGAGCTATGGCTACACCTTC. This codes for CAWSAGSGGSYGYTF.

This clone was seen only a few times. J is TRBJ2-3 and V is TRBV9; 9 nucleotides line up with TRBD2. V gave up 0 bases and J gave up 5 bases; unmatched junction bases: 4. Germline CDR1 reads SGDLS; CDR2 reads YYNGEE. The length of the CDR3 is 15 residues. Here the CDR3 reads CASSVVSSGVDTQYF. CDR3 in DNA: TGTGCCAGCAGCGTAGTATCTAGCGGGGTAGATACGCAGTATTTT.

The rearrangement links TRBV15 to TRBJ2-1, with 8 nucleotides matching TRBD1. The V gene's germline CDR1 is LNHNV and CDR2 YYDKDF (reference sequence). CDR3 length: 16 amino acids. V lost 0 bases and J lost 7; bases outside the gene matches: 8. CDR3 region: CATSRDRQGTRNEQFF. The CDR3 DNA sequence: TGTGCCACCAGCAGAGATCGACAGGGGACGAGGAATGAGCAGTTCTTC.

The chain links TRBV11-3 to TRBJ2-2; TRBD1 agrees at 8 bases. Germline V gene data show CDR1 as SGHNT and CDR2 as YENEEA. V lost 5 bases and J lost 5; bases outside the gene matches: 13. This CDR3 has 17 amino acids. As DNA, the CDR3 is TGTGCCAGCAGCCAGGAAATGCAGGGGGCCATAACCGGGGAGCTGTTTTTT. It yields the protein CASSQEMQGAITGELFF.

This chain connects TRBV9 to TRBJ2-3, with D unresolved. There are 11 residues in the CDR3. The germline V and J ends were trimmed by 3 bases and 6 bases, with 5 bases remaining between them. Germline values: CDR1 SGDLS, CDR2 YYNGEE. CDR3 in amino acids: CASSADDTQYF. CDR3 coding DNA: TGTGCCAGCAGCGCCGACGATACGCAGTATTTT.

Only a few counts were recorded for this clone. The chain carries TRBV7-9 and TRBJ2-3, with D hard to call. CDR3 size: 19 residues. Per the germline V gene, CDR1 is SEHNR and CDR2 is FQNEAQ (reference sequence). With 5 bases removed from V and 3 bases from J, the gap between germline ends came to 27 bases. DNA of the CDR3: TGTGCCAGCAGCGAGAGAGGTCCCGCGTCTACTCTGGGAACAGATACGCAGTATTTT. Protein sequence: CASSERGPASTLGTDTQYF.

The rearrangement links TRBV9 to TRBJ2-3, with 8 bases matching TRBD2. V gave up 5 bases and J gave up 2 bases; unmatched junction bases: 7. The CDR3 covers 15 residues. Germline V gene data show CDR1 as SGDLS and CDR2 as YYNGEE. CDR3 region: CASSLLAEPTDTQYF. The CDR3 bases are TGTGCCAGCAGTCTACTAGCGGAGCCCACAGATACGCAGTATTTT.

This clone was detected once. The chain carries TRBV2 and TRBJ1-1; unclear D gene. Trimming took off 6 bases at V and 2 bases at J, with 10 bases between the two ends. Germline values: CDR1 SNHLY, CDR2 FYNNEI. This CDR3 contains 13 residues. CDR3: CASRPSRNTEAFF. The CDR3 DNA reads TGTGCCAGCAGGCCCTCTAGAAACACTGAAGCTTTCTTT. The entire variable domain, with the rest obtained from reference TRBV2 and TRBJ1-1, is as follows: EPEVTQTPSHQVTQMGQEVILRCVPISNHLYFYWYRQILGQKVEFLVSFYNNEISEKSEIFDDQFSVERPDGSNFTLKIRSTKLEDSAMYFCASRPSRNTEAFFGQGTRLTVV.

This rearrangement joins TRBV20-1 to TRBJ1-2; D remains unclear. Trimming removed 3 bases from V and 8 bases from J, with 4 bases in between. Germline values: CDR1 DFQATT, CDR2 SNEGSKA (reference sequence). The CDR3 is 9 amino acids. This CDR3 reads CSASPGYTF. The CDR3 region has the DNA TGCAGTGCTAGCCCGGGCTACACCTTC.

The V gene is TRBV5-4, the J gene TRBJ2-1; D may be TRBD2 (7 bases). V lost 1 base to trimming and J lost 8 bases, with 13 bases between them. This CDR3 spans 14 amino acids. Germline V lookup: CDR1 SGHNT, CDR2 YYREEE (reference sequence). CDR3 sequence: CASSLIQGRDEQFF. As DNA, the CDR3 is TGTGCCAGCAGCTTGATCCAGGGGAGGGATGAGCAGTTCTTC.